This TCR beta chain was identified during a study of shared clonotypes between healthy human individuals. Study-wide findings and caveats: Though the depth was large, rarefaction showed that sorted-subset sequencing was incomplete. The sharing of roughly 5% of naive CD4 clonotypes was seen across a few donors.

The germline V gene has CDR1 SGDLS and CDR2 YYNGEE. The CDR3 sequence is 12 residues long. Trimming removed 5 bases at V and 0 bases at J, with 5 bases between. Only CD45RO-negative cells positively selected for CCR7 counted as naive CD8 cells, so terminally differentiated effector memory CD45RA+ cells were excluded. Adult donors, all healthy and HIV-negative, had no recent acute infections or vaccinations. Concerning this clone itself: What it recognizes is unknown.

A deep-level run was used for the assay. Only in-frame clones appear in the TCRdb table, and some are missing; sequencing was by immunoSEQ multiplex PCR. This table holds about 2.1 million clones, 93% found once. The specimen was naive CD8+ T cells from PBMCs. The TCR was taken from a young man in good health. Some clones in this sample may be carry-over from other donors' samples. V gene TRBV9 combines with J gene TRBJ1-1; D not certain. CDR3 sequence reads: CASSKMNTEAFF. The CDR3 bases are TGTGCCAGCAGTAAAATGAACACTGAAGCTTTCTTT.